The 3 T cell receptor beta chains in this list originate from one sample, sequenced in a study of neurological immune-mediated disorders. MiXCR, run by TCRdb on the 5' RACE reads, gives a single entry per CDR3 protein. The sample has about 46,000 distinct CDR3 sequences; around 1.9% are singletons. What was sequenced was PBMCs. The source is a woman aged 40 to 50 with multiple sclerosis.

This clonotype showed up many times. The chain employs TRBV3-1 and TRBJ1-4; 9 bases are shared with TRBD1. The length of the CDR3 is 14 residues. CDR1 and CDR2 from the germline V gene are LGHDT and YNNKEL (reference sequence). With 4 bases clipped from V and 6 bases from J, the junction kept 3 bases outside the gene matches. The CDR3 protein is CASSLQGADEKLFF. Written as DNA, the CDR3 is TGTGCCAGCAGCCTACAGGGGGCGGATGAAAAACTGTTTTTT.

This clonotype was found many times. The chain links TRBV10-3 to TRBJ2-1, with D unclear. CDR3 length equals 13 residues. V gave up 3 bases and J gave up 9 bases, with 12 bases separating them. The germline gives CDR1 ENHRY, CDR2 SYGVKD. The CDR3 nucleotides are TGTGCCATCAGTGATCCCGGTTCGCCTGAGCAGTTCTTC. Its protein product is CAISDPGSPEQFF.

This clonotype was recorded at least ten times. This chain connects TRBV4-1 to TRBJ1-1, with 9 bases matching TRBD1. J gave up 3 bases and V 3 bases, and 5 bases lay outside the gene matches. Germline V gives CDR1 MGHRA, CDR2 YSYEKL. The CDR3 loop spans 15 amino acids. CDR3 nucleotide sequence: TGCGCCAGCAGCCACCCCCGGGACAGGGACACTGAAGCTTTCTTT. Translating gives CASSHPRDRDTEAFF.